This T cell receptor (beta chain) emerged from a study of T-cell reconstitution after alpha-beta-depleted transplantation in children listed by TCRdb under 2016. Background for the entire study: T-cell immune reconstitution after TCRalphabeta/CD19-depleted allogeneic hematopoietic cell transplantation in children was quantitatively tracked in the study by means of TCR repertoire profiling. What the study reported, not specific to this receptor: In some patients, high TCRbeta diversity at day 60 was attributed to recipient T cells and intrathymic progenitors that had survived conditioning. About two months after transplant, the apparently early recovery of alphabetaT-cell counts reportedly depended on just several hundred clones that had expanded rapidly and came from non-depleted graft cells. Over the following months the frequencies of hyperexpanded clones went down, and after one year T-cell counts and TCRbeta diversity were mostly credited to newly produced T cells.

Reading the germline V gene gives CDR1 MGHDK and CDR2 SYGVNS. The trim is 6 bases for V and 4 bases for J, with a gap of 22 bases between the germline ends. Including cysteine and phenylalanine, the CDR3 has 17 amino acids. Left in the record is the CDR3 DNA by itself, 51 bases read in frame from the first base. What the treatment or condition label conveys for this sample: allogeneic hematopoietic cell transplantation with graft depleted of TCRalphabeta T cells and CD19 B cells. TCRalphabeta/CD19-depleted allogeneic hematopoietic cell grafts were given to the transplant recipients, all of whom were children. Library preparation employed PCR. Sequencing instrument: Illumina HiSeq 2500. To normalize quantification of the TCRbeta repertoire, the TCR libraries were built with molecular barcoding that relied on unique molecular identifiers. TCRdb reworked the public reads: Q25 trimming with fastp, MiXCR clone assembly, productive beta chains retained. CDR3 protein duplicates are merged, each entry listing the most common genes and DNA. This sample has 500,000 to 750,000 distinct CDR3 sequences in its table, and 25% to 30% of those were observed once. The top ten hold less than 40% of the sample.

About this clonotype: No cognate antigen has been identified for it. No clone much larger than this one lies a single base away; base qualities are absent.

This material consisted of PBMCs, taken before TCRalphabeta/CD19-depleted stem cell transplant. This clonotype originated in a boy under three years old with Wiskott-Aldrich syndrome, due to receive a stem cell transplant. The sequence joins TRBV25-1 to TRBJ2-1, and perhaps TRBD2 as D gene, on 6 matching bases. The CDR3 protein: CASSPRRGGSIYNEQFF. The nucleotides read TGTGCCAGCAGCCCCCGAAGGGGAGGATCTATATACAATGAGCAGTTCTTC. The CDR3 plus the reference TRBV25-1 and TRBJ2-1 genes for the other parts give the full variable domain: EADIYQTPRYLVIGTGKKITLECSQTMGHDKMYWYQQDPGMELHLIHYSYGVNSTEKGDLSSESTVSRIRTEHFPLTLESARPSHTSQYLCASSPRRGGSIYNEQFFGPGTRLTVL.